A single sample gave rise to the 5 T cell receptor beta chains below, sequenced in a study of response to subunit inactivated influenza vaccine. TCRdb re-called the RT-PCR reads through MiXCR, storing one row per CDR3 protein. The sample yields about 160,000 distinct CDR3 sequences, about a tenth seen once. The specimen was non-naive T cells sorted from PBMCs, collected about 6 weeks after vaccination. Receptors were obtained from a man aged 50-60 years who received an inactivated influenza vaccine.

V and J are TRBV4-1 and TRBJ1-1; 7 positions agree with TRBD1. Germline CDR1 is MGHRA and CDR2 is YSYEKL. There are 16 residues in the CDR3. Unmatched junction bases numbered 9, after V lost 4 bases and J lost 1 base. DNA of the CDR3: TGCGCCAGCAGCCTCCAGGGGGGGGCCCGGAACACTGAAGCTTTCTTT. Translation gives CASSLQGGARNTEAFF.

The rearrangement links TRBV20-1 to TRBJ2-3, with D perhaps TRBD1 (6 bases). This CDR3 spans 14 amino acids. The ends were cut back, 1 base at V and 2 bases at J, with 10 bases in the middle. CDR1 is DFQATT and CDR2 is SNEGSKA in the germline V gene (reference sequence). In DNA form, the CDR3 reads TGCAGTGCTAGAGGTAACAGGGACACAGATACGCAGTATTTT. Translating gives CSARGNRDTDTQYF.

This clonotype was seen more than once but under ten times. The chain employs TRBV6-1 and TRBJ2-1; 15 bases agree with TRBD2. Germline V gives CDR1 MNHNS, CDR2 SASEGT. Unmatched junction bases numbered 10, after V lost 6 bases and J lost 1 base. CDR3 size: 19 residues. The CDR3, as DNA: TGTGCCAGCAGAAAACGGACTAGCGGGAGGGAGGGTTCCTACAATGAGCAGTTCTTC. Translation: CASRKRTSGREGSYNEQFF.

The CDR3 spells CSASILTGSSYEQYF. CDR3 in DNA: TGCAGTGCTAGTATCCTGACCGGGAGCTCCTACGAGCAGTACTTC. The J gene is TRBJ2-7, the V gene TRBV20-1; weak D call: TRBD2 (6 bases). V was trimmed by 3 bases and J by 0 bases, leaving 15 bases between them. Germline CDR1 is DFQATT and CDR2 is SNEGSKA (reference sequence). This CDR3 has 15 residues.

This clonotype was counted many times. The CDR3 protein is CASSLGLKGGYTF. CDR3 DNA sequence: TGCGCCAGCAGCTTGGGTCTCAAGGGTGGCTACACCTTC. V is TRBV5-1 and J is TRBJ1-2; D unclear. This CDR3 region has 13 residues. Deletions cut 0 bases from V and 7 bases from J, with 10 bases between. CDR1 is SGHRS, CDR2 YFSETQ, per germline.